A single sample is the source of the 10 T cell receptor beta chains below, sequenced in a study of T cells in Graves' hyperthyroidism and ophthalmopathy. Amplified TCR beta CDR3 regions came from RNA transcripts. Researchers ran a first-round RT-PCR on the TCR CDR3 using the HTBI primer set. Using its own MiXCR run on the multiplex PCR reads, TCRdb lists one record per CDR3 protein. The table shows fewer than 750,000 distinct CDR3 sequences, with around 13% occurring only once. Sequenced input: blood. Receptors originate from a woman aged 50 to 60 with Graves' ophthalmopathy.

The gene calls are TRBV5-1 and TRBJ1-1; 7 bases align to TRBD1. J was trimmed by 7 bases and V by 7 bases; bases with no gene match: 10. This CDR3 has 13 residues. From germline, CDR1 is SGHRS and CDR2 YFSETQ. The chain's CDR3 is CASYDNRGNEAFF. In nucleotides, the CDR3 is TGCGCCAGCTACGACAACAGGGGCAATGAAGCTTTCTTT. Using reference TRBV5-1 and TRBJ1-1 for the parts outside the CDR3, the full variable domain is KAGVTQTPRYLIKTRGQQVTLSCSPISGHRSVSWYQQTPGQGLQFLFEYFSETQRNKGNFPGRFSGRQFSNSRSEMNVSTLELGDSALYLCASYDNRGNEAFFGQGTRLTVV.

This clonotype has at least ten counts. For the CDR3, the DNA is TGTGCCAGCAGCTTAAGACGTCGTACCAGGGATGGCTACACCTTC. Its protein is CASSLRRRTRDGYTF. This chain connects TRBV7-2 to TRBJ1-2; a weak D match, TRBD1 (5 bases). This CDR3 is 15 amino acids long. Germline V gene lookup returns CDR1 SGHTA and CDR2 FQGNSA. V was clipped by 2 bases and J by 6 bases, with 16 bases between them. Looking up the rest from reference TRBV7-2 and TRBJ1-2 gives the full variable domain: GAGVSQSPSNKVTEKGKDVELRCDPISGHTALYWYRQSLGQGLEFLIYFQGNSAPDKSGLPSDRFSAERTGGSVSTLTIQRTQQEDSAVYLCASSLRRRTRDGYTFGSGTRLTVV.

On this clonotype itself: This may stem from a read error, because a much larger clone lies one nucleotide away. J is TRBJ2-1 and V is TRBV28; 11 bases line up with TRBD2. The germline gives CDR1 MDHEN, CDR2 SYDVKM. The J segment lost 7 bases and the V segment lost 8 bases, leaving 13 bases of the junction unmatched. The CDR3 consists of 16 residues. In nucleotides, the CDR3 is TGTGCCAGCGGTTCCCCTACTAGCGGGAGTTGGAATGAGCAGTTCTTC. Protein product: CASGSPTSGSWNEQFF.

This clonotype has only a few counts. The chain employs TRBV4-3 and TRBJ2-1; 10 nucleotides agree with TRBD2. J lost 7 bases, V lost 1 base, and 10 bases had no gene match. The germline V gene encodes CDR1 LGHNA and CDR2 YSLEER. This CDR3 contains 17 residues. In DNA, the CDR3 is TGCGCCAGCAGCCAAGTCCTAGCGGGAGTTAGCGTAAATGAGCAGTTCTTC. Its protein product is CASSQVLAGVSVNEQFF.

This clonotype was found many times. This chain uses TRBV7-9 with TRBJ1-5; D ambiguous. The V gene lost 1 base and the J gene lost 3 bases, with 10 bases spanning the gap. The germline V gene has CDR1 SEHNR and CDR2 FQNEAQ (reference sequence). CDR3 size: 15 residues. CDR3 DNA: TGTGCCAGCAGCTTAGACTGGGAATTCAATCAGCCCCAGCATTTT. Translating gives CASSLDWEFNQPQHF.

In its sample, this clonotype was seen many times. The V call is TRBV7-3, the J call TRBJ2-1, with TRBD1 as a possible D gene (5 bases). The CDR3 is 15 amino acids. Looked up from germline, CDR1 is SGHTA and CDR2 is FQGTGA. Trimming pared 0 bases from V and 4 bases from J, leaving 10 bases between. CDR3 bases: TGTGCCAGCAGCTTAACCAGGGATCCTTACAATGAGCAGTTCTTC. It specifies CASSLTRDPYNEQFF.

The V and J genes are TRBV7-6 and TRBJ1-2; 11 bases are a match to TRBD1. Trimming took 5 bases from V and 8 from J; bases not matched to a gene: 7. The germline gives CDR1 SGHVS, CDR2 FNYEAQ. This CDR3 is 14 amino acids long. CDR3 sequence: CASSPRDRGYGYTF. The CDR3 DNA sequence: TGTGCCAGCAGCCCCCGGGACAGGGGGTACGGCTACACCTTC. Full variable domain (missing parts from reference TRBV7-6 and TRBJ1-2): GAGVSQSPRYKVTKRGQDVALRCDPISGHVSLYWYRQALGQGPEFLTYFNYEAQQDKSGLPNDRFSAERPEGSISTLTIQRTEQRDSAMYRCASSPRDRGYGYTFGSGTRLTVV.

Ten or more counts support this clonotype. V is TRBV2 and J is TRBJ2-7, with 7 bases matching TRBD1. Germline values: CDR1 SNHLY, CDR2 FYNNEI. The CDR3 spans 13 residues. The junction had 7 bases not matched to a gene; V was cut back by 8 bases and J by 3 bases. CDR3 sequence reads: CASHRDSYYEQYF. CDR3 DNA sequence: TGTGCCAGCCACCGGGACAGTTACTACGAGCAGTACTTC.

This clonotype was counted many times. The rearrangement links TRBV28 to TRBJ2-3, with TRBD1 identical over 7 bases. V dropped 3 bases and J dropped 2; count of bases not matched to a gene: 8. The V gene's germline CDR1 is MDHEN and CDR2 SYDVKM. This CDR3 is built from 16 residues. This CDR3 is CASSFMGQGVTDTQYF. CDR3 sequence (DNA): TGTGCCAGCAGTTTCATGGGGCAGGGGGTCACAGATACGCAGTATTTT.

This clonotype was counted only a few times. The chain has TRBV5-1 and TRBJ1-1; TRBD1 might be the D (6 bases). Per the germline V gene, CDR1 is SGHRS and CDR2 is YFSETQ. V was shortened by 1 base and J by 0 bases, with 10 bases between the two germline ends. The CDR3 sequence is 15 residues long. In nucleotides, the CDR3 is TGCGCCAGCAGCTTGACAGGGACCATGAACACTGAAGCTTTCTTT. Protein sequence: CASSLTGTMNTEAFF.